Sequencing of this T cell receptor (beta chain) was carried out in a study of blood T cells in healthy people across ages (dated by TCRdb to between 2014 and 2016). About the full investigation: In model experiments, roughly one uniquely barcoded TCR beta cDNA molecule per two T cells was captured by template switching. Using deep sequencing normalized with unique cDNA molecular identifiers, the study measured how TCR beta repertoire diversity changes with age. The donors were divided into four age groups: young (average roughly 15 years), middle-aged (about 39), aged (approximately 59) and long-lived (about 84). Donors of different ages were randomly distributed across sequencing lanes to avoid experimental bias. The study analyzed two additional independent replicas of 1 million unique cDNA reads from the same blood draw for two donors, one aged 18 to 30 and one aged 80 or older. What the study reported, not specific to this receptor: Estimates of total diversity based on one million sequenced T cells were considered lower bounds and underestimates. Because the CMV infection status of the donors was unknown, age-related changes in expanded clonotypes may potentially have been confounded. Since profiling was done on bulk unsorted PBMCs, naive and antigen-experienced compartments could not be conclusively compared. The percentage of naive T cells measured by flow cytometry correlated strongly with observed TCR beta diversity. Observed TCR beta diversity per million T cells fell roughly linearly with age, and a significant reduction was already apparent by age roughly 40. Compared with the aged group, the long-lived group had more naive CD4+ T cells, fewer expanded clones and increased TCR diversity, a pattern suggesting age selection.

The donors were 40 or so Caucasian individuals from Russia, aged roughly 6 to 100 years, who were systemically healthy. Ten milliliters of peripheral blood were drawn from each donor into EDTA-treated Vacutainer tubes. Ficoll-Paque density-gradient centrifugation was used to isolate PBMCs, with at least 6 million obtained per sample. Total RNA was extracted from PBMCs with Trizol reagent, with at least 6 micrograms obtained per sample. Naive CD45RAhigh/CD27high T cell percentages were measured by flow cytometry on a PBMC aliquot from every donor. The library came from 5' RACE. TCRdb names Illumina HiSeq 2500 as the instrument used. A second about 6 to 11 cycle PCR used a sample-barcoded 5' primer and a J-beta primer mix. A template-switch 5' adaptor carrying 12 random nucleotides introduced a unique molecular identifier onto each TCR beta cDNA molecule. Each sample yielded at least 2.5 million CDR3-containing paired-end reads. All of the RNA was converted into first-strand cDNA using the Mint cDNA synthesis kit, with a TRBC-specific oligonucleotide serving as the primer. Following uracil-DNA glycosylase treatment, all cDNA underwent a first 18-cycle PCR with the universal primers M1SS and BC2_uni_R. The published analysis was carried out like this. For normalization, 1 million high-quality reads were randomly selected from each sample, with every read carrying a distinct molecular identifier. Reads with shared molecular identifiers were discarded instead of being binned into consensus sequences. MiTCR, run with a Q25 quality threshold and the strictest error-elimination algorithm, handled CDR3 identification, clonotype clustering and error correction. A nonparametric unseen species model using Euler transformation provided a lower-bound estimate of total TCR beta diversity. The public reads were run again by TCRdb, first through fastp at Q25 and then through MiXCR, and only productive beta chains were kept. Identical CDR3 protein sequences are pooled into one entry, listed with their most common genes and DNA. TCRdb assigned the V and J calls; the authors' analysis was not used. Counted in this sample were about 1,500,000 distinct CDR3 sequences; roughly 40% of them appeared once. The ten biggest clones cover roughly 7.7% of the sample.

This clonotype was seen a single time. Its antigen remains undetermined. No base qualities exist here, and no much larger clone lies one base off it. From cysteine to phenylalanine, the CDR3 is 16 amino acids long. The kept DNA is CDR3 alone, 48 bases in frame from the first base. The germline V end is reduced by 3 bases and the J end by 4 bases; junction bases left unmatched: 9. Specimen: blood. The sequence is built from TRBV12-3 or TRBV12-4 and TRBJ2-1; 7 central nucleotides agree with TRBD2. This clonotype was obtained from a woman aged 18-29 years in good health. Read as DNA, the sequence is TGTGCCAGCAGTTTGGGTCCGGCGGGAGCTTACAATGAGCAGTTCTTC. Its translation reads: CASSLGPAGAYNEQFF.